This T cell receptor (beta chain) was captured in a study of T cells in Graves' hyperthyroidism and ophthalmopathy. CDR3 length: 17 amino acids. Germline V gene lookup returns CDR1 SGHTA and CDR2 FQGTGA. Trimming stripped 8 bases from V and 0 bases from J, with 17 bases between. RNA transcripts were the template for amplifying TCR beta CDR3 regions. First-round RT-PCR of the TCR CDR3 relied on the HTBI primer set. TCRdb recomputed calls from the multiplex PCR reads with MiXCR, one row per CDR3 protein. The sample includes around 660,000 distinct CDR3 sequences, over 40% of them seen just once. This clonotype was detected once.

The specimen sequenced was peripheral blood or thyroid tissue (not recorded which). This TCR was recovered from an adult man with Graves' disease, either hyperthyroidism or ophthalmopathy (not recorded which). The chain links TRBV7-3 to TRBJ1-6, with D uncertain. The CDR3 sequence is CASQRITDDSYNSPLHF. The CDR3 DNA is TGTGCCAGCCAAAGGATTACAGACGACTCCTATAATTCACCCCTCCACTTT.